The clone carrying this T cell receptor (beta chain) was seen ten or more times. Its antigen is undetermined. The record originates from a study of T cell repertoires in cytomegalovirus infection. Study details: CMV infection plus the matching HLA type was flagged by public TCR beta signatures. Findings and limits, study-wide: Carriers of CMV plus the relevant HLA were identified by cumulative public TCR beta family frequency. The study found HLA-C-restricted CMV-specific TCR beta clonotypes dominating the ex vivo response.

The CDR3 is made up of 13 amino acids. In germline, CDR1 is MNHEY, CDR2 SMNVEV (reference sequence). V lost 3 bases, J lost 5 bases, and 10 bases lay in between. From the reads, TCRdb called clonotypes with MiXCR, one entry per CDR3 protein. The sample comprises some 130,000 distinct CDR3 sequences, approximately 24% of which are singletons, and roughly 33% rests with the top ten. The chain carries TRBV27 and TRBJ2-5; the D gene could be TRBD1 or TRBD2 (5 bases each). The TCR sequence derives from a human donor in good health (CMV status not recorded). Some clones in this sample may be carry-over from other donors' samples. Sequenced input: PBMCs, sequenced either directly or after in vitro stimulation (not recorded which). The CDR3 nucleotides read TGTGCCAGCAGTTTGGGACCGGGGGAGACCCAGTACTTC. Its protein is CASSLGPGETQYF.